Listed below are T cell receptor beta chains from one sample, sequenced in a study of PD-1 blockade in classical Hodgkin lymphoma. Here immunoSEQ multiplex PCR was the method, and the copy in TCRdb shows in-frame clones only, minus some. Among tens of thousands of clones, almost 90% were seen once, and the ten largest hold approximately 13%. The specimen was peripheral blood mononuclear cells (PBMCs), collected before the fourth cycle of nivolumab. These TCRs come from a human donor with classical Hodgkin lymphoma. The CDR3 runs from the conserved cysteine through the conserved F or W.

V gene	J gene	CDR3 protein
TRBV5-1	TRBJ1-4	CASSLEGAYNEKLFF
TRBV5-1	TRBJ2-7	CASSLGRTSGRDEQYF
TRBV7-9	TRBJ2-7	CASSSPSYEQYF
TRBV10-2	TRBJ1-2	CASSETVFNYGYTF
TRBV2	TRBJ1-5	CASSVRLAGSYNQPQHF
TRBV4-1	TRBJ2-7	CASSHSGTSGGYEQYF
TRBV9	TRBJ2-3	CASSVGSGSNTQYF
TRBV7-9	TRBJ2-1	CASSPPGTGGYNEQFF
TRBV5-4	TRBJ2-2	CASSSGLAGPTGELFF
TRBV10-1	TRBJ2-2	CASSELAGYTGELFF
TRBV10-3	TRBJ1-2	CAISESGTGIYGYTF
TRBV21-1	TRBJ1-2	CASSPKDRGNYGYTF
TRBV25-1	TRBJ2-7	CASSEGDGDRGYEQYF
TRBV18	TRBJ1-2	CASSERTAINYGYTF
TRBV21-1	TRBJ2-3	CASTSRRRGGNTDTQYF
TRBV6-5	TRBJ2-7	CASRGQGRYEQYF